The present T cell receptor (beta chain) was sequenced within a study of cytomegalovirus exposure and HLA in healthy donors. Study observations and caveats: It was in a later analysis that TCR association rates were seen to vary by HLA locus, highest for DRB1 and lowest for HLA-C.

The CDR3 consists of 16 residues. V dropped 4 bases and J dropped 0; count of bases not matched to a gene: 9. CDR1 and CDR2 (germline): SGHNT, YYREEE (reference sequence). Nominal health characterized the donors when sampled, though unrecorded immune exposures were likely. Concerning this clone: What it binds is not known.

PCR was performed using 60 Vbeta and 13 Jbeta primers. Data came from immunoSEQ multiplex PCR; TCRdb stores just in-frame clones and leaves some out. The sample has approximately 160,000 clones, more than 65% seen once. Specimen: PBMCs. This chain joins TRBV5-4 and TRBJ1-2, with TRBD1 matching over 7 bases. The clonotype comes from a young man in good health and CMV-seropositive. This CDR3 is CASSRGGTEANYGYTF. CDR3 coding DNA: TGTGCCAGCAGCAGAGGCGGGACAGAGGCTAACTATGGCTACACCTTC.